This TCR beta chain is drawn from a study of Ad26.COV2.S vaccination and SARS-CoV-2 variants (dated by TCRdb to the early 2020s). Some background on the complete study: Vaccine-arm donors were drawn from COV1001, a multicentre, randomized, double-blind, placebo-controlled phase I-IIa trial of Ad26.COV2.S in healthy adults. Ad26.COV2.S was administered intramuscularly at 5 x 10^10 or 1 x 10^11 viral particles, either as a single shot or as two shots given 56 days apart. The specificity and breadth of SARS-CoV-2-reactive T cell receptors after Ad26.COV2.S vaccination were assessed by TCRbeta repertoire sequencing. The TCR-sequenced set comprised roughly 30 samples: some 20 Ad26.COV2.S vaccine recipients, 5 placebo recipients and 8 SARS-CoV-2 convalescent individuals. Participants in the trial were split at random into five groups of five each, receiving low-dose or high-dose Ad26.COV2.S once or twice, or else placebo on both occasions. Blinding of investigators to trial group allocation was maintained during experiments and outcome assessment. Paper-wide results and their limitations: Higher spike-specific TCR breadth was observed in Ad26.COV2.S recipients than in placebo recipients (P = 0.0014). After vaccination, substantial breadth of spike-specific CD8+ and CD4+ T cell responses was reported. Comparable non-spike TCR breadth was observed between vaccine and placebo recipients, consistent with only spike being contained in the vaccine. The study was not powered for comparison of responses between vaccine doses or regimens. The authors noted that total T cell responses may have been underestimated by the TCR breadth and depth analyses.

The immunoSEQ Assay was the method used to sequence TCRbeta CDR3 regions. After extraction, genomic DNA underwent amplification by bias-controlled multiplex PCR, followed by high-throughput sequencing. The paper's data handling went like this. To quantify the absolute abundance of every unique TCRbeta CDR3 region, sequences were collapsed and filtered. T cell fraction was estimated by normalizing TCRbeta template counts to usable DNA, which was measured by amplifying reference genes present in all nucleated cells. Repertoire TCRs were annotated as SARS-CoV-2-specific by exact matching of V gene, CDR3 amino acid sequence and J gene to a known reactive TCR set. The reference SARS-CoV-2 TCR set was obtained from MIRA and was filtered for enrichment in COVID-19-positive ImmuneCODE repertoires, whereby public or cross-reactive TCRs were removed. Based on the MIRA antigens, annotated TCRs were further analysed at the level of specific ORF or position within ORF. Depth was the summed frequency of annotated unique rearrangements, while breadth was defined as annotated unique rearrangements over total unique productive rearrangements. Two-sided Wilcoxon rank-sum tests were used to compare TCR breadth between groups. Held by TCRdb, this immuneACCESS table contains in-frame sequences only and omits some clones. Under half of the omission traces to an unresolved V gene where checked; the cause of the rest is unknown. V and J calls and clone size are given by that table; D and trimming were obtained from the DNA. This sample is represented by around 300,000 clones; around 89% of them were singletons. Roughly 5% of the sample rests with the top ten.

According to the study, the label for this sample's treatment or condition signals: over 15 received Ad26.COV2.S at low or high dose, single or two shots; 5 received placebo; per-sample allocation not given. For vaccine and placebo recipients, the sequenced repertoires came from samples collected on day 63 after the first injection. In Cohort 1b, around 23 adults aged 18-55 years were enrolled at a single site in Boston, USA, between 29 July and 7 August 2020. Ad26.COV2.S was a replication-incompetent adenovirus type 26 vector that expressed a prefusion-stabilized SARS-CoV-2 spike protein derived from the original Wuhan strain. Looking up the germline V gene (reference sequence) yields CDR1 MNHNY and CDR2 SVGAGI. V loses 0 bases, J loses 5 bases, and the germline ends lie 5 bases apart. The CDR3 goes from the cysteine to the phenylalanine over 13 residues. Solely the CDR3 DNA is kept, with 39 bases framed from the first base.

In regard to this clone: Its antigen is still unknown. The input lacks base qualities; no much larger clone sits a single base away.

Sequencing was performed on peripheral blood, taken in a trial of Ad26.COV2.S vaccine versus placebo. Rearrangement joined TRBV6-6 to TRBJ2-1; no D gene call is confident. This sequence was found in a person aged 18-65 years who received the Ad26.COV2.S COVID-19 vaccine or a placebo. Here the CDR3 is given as CASSYSSHNEQFF. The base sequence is TGTGCCAGCAGTTACTCGAGCCACAATGAGCAGTTCTTC.